This T cell receptor (beta chain) was profiled in a study of shared clonotypes between healthy human individuals. Assay runs were performed at deep level. For unsorted PBMC, 300 ng DNA per replicate equaled 32,000 or so T cell genomes. Some clones are missing from TCRdb's copy, which holds only in-frame ones; the method was immunoSEQ multiplex PCR. The sample has over 400,000 clones, around four fifths seen once; the top ten hold around 12%. Trimming took 3 bases from V and 3 from J; bases not matched to a gene: 10. This CDR3 region has 17 residues. Germline loops: CDR1 SGHAT, CDR2 FQNNGV. V and J are TRBV11-2 and TRBJ2-7; 11 bases map to TRBD2. The source material was PBMCs. The TCR was taken from a woman in her 40s in good health. Some clones in this sample may be carry-over from other donors' samples. In DNA, the CDR3 is TGTGCCAGCAGCTTGGATAGCGGGAGGGGTGCCCTCTACGAGCAGTACTTC. It yields the protein CASSLDSGRGALYEQYF.